The clone carrying this T cell receptor beta chain showed up many times. This sample is drawn from a study of T cells in Graves' hyperthyroidism and ophthalmopathy. V gave up 4 bases and J gave up 4 bases, with 20 bases separating them. This CDR3 region has 17 residues. The source material, RNA transcripts, was used to amplify TCR beta CDR3 regions. The HTBI primer set served for first-round RT-PCR of the TCR CDR3. TCRdb called the multiplex PCR reads again in MiXCR, with one record for every CDR3 protein. Seen here are 250,000 or so distinct CDR3 sequences, about 15% observed once, and the top ten hold around 28%.

This clonotype originated in a woman under 30 with Graves' ophthalmopathy. Specimen: blood. The rearrangement links TRBV12-3 or TRBV12-4 to TRBJ2-1; the D is unclear. CDR3 in DNA: TGTGCCAGCAGTTGGGGTGGCGTGGTATTAAAGTACAATGAGCAGTTCTTC. Amino acid sequence: CASSWGGVVLKYNEQFF.